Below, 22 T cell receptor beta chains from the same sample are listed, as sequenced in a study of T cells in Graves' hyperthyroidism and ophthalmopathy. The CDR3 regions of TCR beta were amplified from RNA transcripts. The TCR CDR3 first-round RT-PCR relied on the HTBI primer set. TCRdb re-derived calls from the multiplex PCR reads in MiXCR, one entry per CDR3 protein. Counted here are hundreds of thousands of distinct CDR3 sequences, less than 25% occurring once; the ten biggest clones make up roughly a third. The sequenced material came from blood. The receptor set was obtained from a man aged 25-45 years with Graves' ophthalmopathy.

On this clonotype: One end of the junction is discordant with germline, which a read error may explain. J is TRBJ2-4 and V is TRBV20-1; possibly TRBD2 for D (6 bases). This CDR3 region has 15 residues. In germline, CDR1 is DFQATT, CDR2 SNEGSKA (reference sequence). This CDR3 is CSARGGGHVYNIQYF. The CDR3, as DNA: TGCAGTGCCAGAGGAGGAGGGCACGTCTATAACATTCAGTACTTC.

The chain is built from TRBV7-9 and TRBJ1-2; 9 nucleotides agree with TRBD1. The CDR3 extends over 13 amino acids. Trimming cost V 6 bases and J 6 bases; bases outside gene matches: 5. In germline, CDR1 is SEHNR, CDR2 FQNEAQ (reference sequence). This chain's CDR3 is CASRLGQGDGYTF. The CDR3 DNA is TGTGCCAGCAGACTGGGACAGGGAGATGGCTACACCTTC.

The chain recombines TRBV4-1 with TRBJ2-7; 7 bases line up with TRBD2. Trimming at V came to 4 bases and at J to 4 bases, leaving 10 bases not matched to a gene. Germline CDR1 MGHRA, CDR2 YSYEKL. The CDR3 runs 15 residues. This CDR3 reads CASSLQRGTFYEQYF. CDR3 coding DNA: TGCGCCAGCAGCCTCCAGCGGGGAACTTTTTACGAGCAGTACTTC.

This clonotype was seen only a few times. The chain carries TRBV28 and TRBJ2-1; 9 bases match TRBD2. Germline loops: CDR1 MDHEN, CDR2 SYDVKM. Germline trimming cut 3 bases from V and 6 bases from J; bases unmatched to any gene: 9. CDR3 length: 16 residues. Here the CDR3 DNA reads TGTGCCAGCAGTTTCCAAGGCGGGAGGGCCGGCAATGAGCAGTTCTTC. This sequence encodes CASSFQGGRAGNEQFF.

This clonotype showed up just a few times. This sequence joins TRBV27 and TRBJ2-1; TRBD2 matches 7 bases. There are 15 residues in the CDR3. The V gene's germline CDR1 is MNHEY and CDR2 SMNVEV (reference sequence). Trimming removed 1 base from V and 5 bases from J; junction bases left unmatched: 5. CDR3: CASSLWGGSHNEQFF. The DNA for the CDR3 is TGTGCCAGCAGTTTATGGGGGGGTTCCCACAATGAGCAGTTCTTC.

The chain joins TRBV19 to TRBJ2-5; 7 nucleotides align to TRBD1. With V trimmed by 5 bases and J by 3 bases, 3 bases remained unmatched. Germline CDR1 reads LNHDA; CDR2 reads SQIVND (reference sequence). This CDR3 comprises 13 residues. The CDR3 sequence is CASSGDREETQYF. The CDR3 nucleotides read TGTGCCAGTAGTGGGGACAGAGAAGAGACCCAGTACTTC.

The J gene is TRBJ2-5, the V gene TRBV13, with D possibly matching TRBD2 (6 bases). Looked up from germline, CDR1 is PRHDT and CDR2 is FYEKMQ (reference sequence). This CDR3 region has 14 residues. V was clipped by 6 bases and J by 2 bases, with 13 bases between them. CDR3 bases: TGTGCCAGCAGAGCCCGGGACTCTCAAGAGACCCAGTACTTC. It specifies CASRARDSQETQYF.

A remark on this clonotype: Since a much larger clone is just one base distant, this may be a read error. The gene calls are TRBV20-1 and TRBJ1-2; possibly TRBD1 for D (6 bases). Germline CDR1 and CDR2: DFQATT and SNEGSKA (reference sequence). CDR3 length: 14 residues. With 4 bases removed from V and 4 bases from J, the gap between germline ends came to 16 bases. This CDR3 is CSAIDPGATYGYTF. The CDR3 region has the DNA TGCAGTGCTATAGATCCGGGGGCGACCTATGGCTACACCTTC.

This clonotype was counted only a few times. Here the CDR3 reads CAGPGTGIEQFF. CDR3 bases: TGTGCCGGCCCCGGGACAGGGATTGAGCAGTTCTTC. This chain connects TRBV30 to TRBJ2-1; 9 bases fit TRBD1. V gave up 8 bases and J gave up 9 bases; unmatched junction bases: 8. The CDR3 has 12 amino acids. The germline gives CDR1 GTSNPN, CDR2 SVGIG (reference sequence).

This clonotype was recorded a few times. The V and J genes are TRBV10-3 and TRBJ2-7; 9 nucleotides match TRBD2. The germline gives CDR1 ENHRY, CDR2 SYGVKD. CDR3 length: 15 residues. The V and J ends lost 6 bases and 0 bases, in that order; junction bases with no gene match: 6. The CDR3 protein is CAISETSGGSYEQYF. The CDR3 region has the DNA TGTGCCATCAGCGAGACTAGCGGTGGCTCCTACGAGCAGTACTTC.

The CDR3 loop reads CASNRGQGDGYTF. CDR3 sequence (DNA): TGTGCCAGCAACCGAGGACAGGGGGATGGCTACACCTTC. This sequence joins TRBV6-2 or TRBV6-3 and TRBJ1-2; the match to TRBD1 covers 10 bases. Germline loops: CDR1 MNHEY, CDR2 SVGEGT. Trimming at V came to 7 bases and at J to 6 bases, leaving 5 bases not matched to a gene. There are 13 residues in the CDR3.

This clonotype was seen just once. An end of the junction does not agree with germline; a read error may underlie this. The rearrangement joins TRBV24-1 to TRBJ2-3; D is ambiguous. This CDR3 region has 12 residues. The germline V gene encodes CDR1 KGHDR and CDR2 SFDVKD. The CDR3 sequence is CATSASANTQCF. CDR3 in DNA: TGTGCCACCAGTGCCAGCGCCAATACGCAGTGTTTT.

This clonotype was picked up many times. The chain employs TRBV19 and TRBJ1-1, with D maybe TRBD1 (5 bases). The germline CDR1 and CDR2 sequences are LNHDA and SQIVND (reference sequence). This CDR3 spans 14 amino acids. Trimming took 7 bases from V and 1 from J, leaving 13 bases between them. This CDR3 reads CASTFGTRNTEAFF. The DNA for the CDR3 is TGTGCCAGTACCTTTGGGACCCGGAACACTGAAGCTTTCTTT. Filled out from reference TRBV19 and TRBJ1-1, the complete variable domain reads DGGITQSPKYLFRKEGQNVTLSCEQNLNHDAMYWYRQDPGQGLRLIYYSQIVNDFQKGDIAEGYSVSREKKESFPLTVTSAQKNPTAFYLCASTFGTRNTEAFFGQGTRLTVV.

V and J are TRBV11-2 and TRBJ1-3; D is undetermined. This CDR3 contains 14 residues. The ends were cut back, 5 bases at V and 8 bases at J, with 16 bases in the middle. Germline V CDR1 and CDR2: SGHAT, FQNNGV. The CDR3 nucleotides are TGTGCCAGCAGCCCCGGGAATCCGCGGCACACCATATATTTT. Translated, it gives CASSPGNPRHTIYF.

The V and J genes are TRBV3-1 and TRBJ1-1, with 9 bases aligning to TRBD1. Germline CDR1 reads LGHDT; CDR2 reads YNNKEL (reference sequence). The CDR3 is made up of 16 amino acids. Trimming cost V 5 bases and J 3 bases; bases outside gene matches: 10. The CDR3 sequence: CASSYIPGTGYTEAFF. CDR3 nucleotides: TGTGCCAGCAGCTACATTCCCGGGACAGGGTACACTGAAGCTTTCTTT.

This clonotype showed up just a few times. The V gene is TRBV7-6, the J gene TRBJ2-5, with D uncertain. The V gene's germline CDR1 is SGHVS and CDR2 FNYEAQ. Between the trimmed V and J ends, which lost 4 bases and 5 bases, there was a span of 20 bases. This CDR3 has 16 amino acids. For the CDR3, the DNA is TGTGCCAGCAGCTCCTCTTTAGCCGAAAAAGGGGAGACCCAGTACTTC. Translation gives CASSSSLAEKGETQYF.

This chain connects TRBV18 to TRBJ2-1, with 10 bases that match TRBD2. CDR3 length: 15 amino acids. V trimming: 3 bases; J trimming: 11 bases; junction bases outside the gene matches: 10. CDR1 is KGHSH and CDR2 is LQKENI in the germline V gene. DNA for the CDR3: TGTGCCAGCTCACCGGGTGGGACTAGCGAGAGGCAGCAGTTCTTC. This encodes CASSPGGTSERQQFF.

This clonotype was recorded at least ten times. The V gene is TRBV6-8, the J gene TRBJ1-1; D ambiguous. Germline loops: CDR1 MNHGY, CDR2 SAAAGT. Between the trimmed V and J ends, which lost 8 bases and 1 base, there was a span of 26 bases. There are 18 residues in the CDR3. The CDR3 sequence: CASPGSRTAGSGNTEAFF. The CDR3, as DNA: TGTGCCAGCCCGGGGTCCAGAACGGCCGGCTCGGGGAACACTGAAGCTTTCTTT.

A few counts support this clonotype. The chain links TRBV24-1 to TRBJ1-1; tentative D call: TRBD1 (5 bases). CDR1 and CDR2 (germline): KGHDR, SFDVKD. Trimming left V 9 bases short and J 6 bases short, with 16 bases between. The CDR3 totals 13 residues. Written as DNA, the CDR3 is TGTGCCACCCAGTCGCCCACGGGGGCTGAAGCTTTCTTT. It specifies CATQSPTGAEAFF.

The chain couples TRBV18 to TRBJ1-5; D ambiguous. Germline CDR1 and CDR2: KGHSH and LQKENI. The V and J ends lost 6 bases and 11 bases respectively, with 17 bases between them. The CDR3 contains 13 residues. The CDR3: CASSRDSEQSQHF. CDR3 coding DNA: TGTGCCAGCTCTCGCGACTCGGAGCAGTCCCAGCATTTT. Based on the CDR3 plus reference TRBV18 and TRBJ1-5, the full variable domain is NAGVMQNPRHLVRRRGQEARLRCSPMKGHSHVYWYRQLPEEGLKFMVYLQKENIIDESGMPKERFSAEFPKEGPSILRIQQVVRGDSAAYFCASSRDSEQSQHFGDGTRLSIL.

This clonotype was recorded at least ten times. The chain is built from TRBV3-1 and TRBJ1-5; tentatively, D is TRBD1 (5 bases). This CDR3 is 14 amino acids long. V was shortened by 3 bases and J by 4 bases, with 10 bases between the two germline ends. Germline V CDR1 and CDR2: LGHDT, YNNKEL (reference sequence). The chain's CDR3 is CASSQQGLNQPQHF. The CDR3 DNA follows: TGTGCCAGCAGCCAGCAGGGCCTGAATCAGCCCCAGCATTTT.

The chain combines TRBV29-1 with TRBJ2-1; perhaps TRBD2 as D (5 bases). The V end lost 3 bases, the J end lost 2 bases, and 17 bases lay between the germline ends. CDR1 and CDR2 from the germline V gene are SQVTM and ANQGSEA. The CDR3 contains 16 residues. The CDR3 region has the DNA TGCAGCGTTGAGCCCCCAGAGCGGAGGACCTACAATGAGCAGTTCTTC. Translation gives CSVEPPERRTYNEQFF.